This T cell receptor (beta chain) was captured in a study of OX40 agonist ivuxolimab in advanced cancers. The overall study: Among those enrolled, mean age was about 62 years (range about 23 to 80) and about 81% were male.

The repertoire was sequenced with immunoSEQ multiplex PCR; TCRdb's copy has only in-frame clones and lacks some. Seen here are over 85,000 clones, 80% to 90% observed once, and the top ten hold 1.1%. The length of the CDR3 is 15 residues. Germline V gene sequence: CDR1 SGDLS, CDR2 YYNGEE. Unmatched junction bases numbered 7, after V lost 3 bases and J lost 7 bases. About this clone: Its antigen is undetermined.

Regarding the study as a whole: CD8+ T cells averaged more expanded clones than CD4+.

Sequenced here: CD4+ or CD8+ T cells sorted from blood, sampled in a trial of the OX40 agonist ivuxolimab. This TCR came from an adult with an advanced solid tumor such as melanoma, head and neck, liver or kidney cancer. This sequence joins TRBV9 and TRBJ1-6, with TRBD1 matching 7 bases. The CDR3 nucleotides read TGTGCCAGCAGCGCCGAGGACAGGCCAAATTCACCCCTCCACTTT. This sequence encodes CASSAEDRPNSPLHF.